These 5 T cell receptor beta chains came from one sample sequenced in a study of blood T cell repertoires in COVID-19 (dated by TCRdb to about 2020). Libraries came from the immunoSEQ multiplex PCR assay. This immuneACCESS table, as held by TCRdb, lists in-frame sequences with V and J called but not all clones. Of the missing ones, under half trace to an unresolved V gene in checked studies; the others have no known cause. The sample table contains 130,000 to 150,000 clones; only one count was recorded for around 86% of them. The top ten hold more than 6.5% of the sample. Sequenced material: peripheral blood. The origin of the receptors is a human donor in a cohort sampled during active COVID-19.

V gene TRBV27 combines with J gene TRBJ1-1; possibly TRBD1 for D (6 bases). The germline CDR1 and CDR2 sequences are MNHEY and SMNVEV (reference sequence). The CDR3 loop spans 14 amino acids. V was pared by 5 bases and J by 4 bases, with 14 bases between. The CDR3 nucleotides read TGTGCCAGCAGTATCAGGGGTTTTGGCACTGAAGCTTTCTTT. This encodes CASSIRGFGTEAFF.

The chain links TRBV7-8 to TRBJ2-1; possibly TRBD1 for D (5 bases). The length of the CDR3 is 15 residues. V was pared by 0 bases and J by 6 bases, with 12 bases between. Germline CDR1 and CDR2: SGHVS and FQNEAQ. Here the CDR3 reads CASSLAQGSGNEQFF. As DNA, the CDR3 is TGTGCCAGCAGCTTAGCCCAGGGATCTGGCAATGAGCAGTTCTTC.

The chain combines TRBV3-1 (or the pseudogene TRBV3-2) with TRBJ2-1, with unresolved D. There are 13 residues in the CDR3. Germline-derived CDR1 and CDR2 are LGHDT and YNNKEL (reference sequence). V shed 3 bases and J shed 5 bases, with 8 bases lying between them. CDR3 nucleotide sequence: TGTGCCAGCAGCCAGAGCCAAAACAATGAGCAGTTCTTC. Its translation is CASSQSQNNEQFF.

On this clone: At the DNA level, this CDR3 is encoded by other sequences in the same sample as well. V and J are TRBV4-2 and TRBJ2-5, with D tentatively TRBD2 (6 bases). Germline V CDR1 and CDR2: LGHNA, YNFKEQ. Trimming left V 3 bases short and J 7 bases short, with 12 bases between. The CDR3 runs 13 residues. Here the CDR3 DNA reads TGTGCCAGCAGCCAGGAAAGGGGAGGGACCCAGTACTTC. Translated: CASSQERGGTQYF.

The chain is built from TRBV15 and TRBJ2-7; 8 positions match TRBD2. This CDR3 region has 15 residues. CDR1 is LNHNV, CDR2 YYDKDF, per germline (reference sequence). After removal of 0 bases from V and 4 bases from J, the junction contained 5 bases not matched to a gene. Here the CDR3 reads CATSRDTGGKYEQYF. CDR3 nucleotide sequence: TGTGCCACCAGCAGAGATACGGGAGGGAAGTACGAGCAGTACTTC.